This T cell receptor beta chain was captured by sequencing in a study of cytomegalovirus exposure and HLA in healthy donors. Overall study findings and caveats: There were some public TCRs occurring in many donors, but most TCR sequences were rare. In the 90 to 150 validation repertoires, approximately 94% of cluster scores exceeded 0, per a later analysis. There were 164 TCR beta chains listed as cytomegalovirus-associated.

Donors came from a validation cohort of about 110 subjects, distinct from the first 666-subject cohort. This clone is a singleton in its sample. Its antigen is currently unknown. Repertoires were generated with immunoSEQ multiplex PCR, while TCRdb's copy carries only in-frame clones and drops some. Of about 82,000 clones listed, 85% to 95% are singletons. The clonotype was recovered from a man aged 18 to 30 in good health and CMV-seronegative. The source material was PBMCs.

CDR3 bases: TGTGCCACCAGCAGAGTTCAGGCTAAATCCTACGAGCAGTACTTC. It is translated as CATSRVQAKSYEQYF. The chain is built from TRBV15 and TRBJ2-7; D gene ambiguous. The CDR3 loop spans 15 amino acids. Germline V gene sequence: CDR1 LNHNV, CDR2 YYDKDF (reference sequence). With 1 base removed from V and 1 base from J, the gap between germline ends came to 11 bases. Looking up the rest from reference TRBV15 and TRBJ2-7 gives the full variable domain: DAMVIQNPRYQVTQFGKPVTLSCSQTLNHNVMYWYQQKSSQAPKLLFHYYDKDFNNEADTPDNFQSRRPNTSFCFLDIRSPGLGDTAMYLCATSRVQAKSYEQYFGPGTRLTVT.